The TCR beta chain under discussion was sequenced for a study of cytomegalovirus exposure and HLA in healthy donors (dated 2017 in TCRdb). Looking at the study overall: An earlier analysis of roughly 570 of the donors reported about 300 Gb of sequence data and 95 million to 140 million unique TCR beta sequences obtained from about 179 million T cells. An early release that covered fewer than 750 HLA-typed donors contained about 300 gigabases of sequencing data and about 93 million unique TCR sequences. Of the roughly 400 genotyped donors, 81% were placed in the genetic ancestry cluster associated with self-reported Caucasian donors. The aim of the study was to test whether cataloging public T cell receptors could identify signatures of past pathogen exposure. The study used immunosequencing to profile the T cell repertoires of several hundred subjects and linked those repertoires to cytomegalovirus serostatus. Besides the first cohort of hundreds of subjects, a separate validation cohort made up of roughly 120 different subjects was used. To predict cytomegalovirus infection status, the study combined high-throughput TCR immunosequencing, statistical association of individual TCRs with disease status, and machine learning. To study patterns of TCR occurrence, a later analysis re-analyzed previously published TCR beta repertoires from around 700 donors and added high-resolution HLA genotyping. Rather than drawing on any new phenotypic data, the later analysis identified candidate immune exposures from TCR beta sequences and the way those sequences occurred across donors. An earlier analysis of fewer than 750 of the donors used high-throughput TCR beta sequencing to judge whether each TCR beta V gene segment behaved as functional or pseudogenic. Donor age, sex, ethnicity and CMV serostatus were compiled together with the repertoire data. Genome-wide SNP genotypes for about 55% of the roughly 670 donors were used in a later genetic analysis, which treated that subset as a discovery cohort. Every repertoire in the discovery cohort had been generated on one and the same sequencing platform. HLA typing covered class I and class II loci at four-digit resolution. Typing coverage differed by locus: A, B, C, DRB1 and DQB1 were typed in about 620-630 donors, DQA1 in approximately 520, DPA1 in approximately 610, and DPB1 in around 440. Because of strong linkage in the cohort, 4 to 6 DR-DQ haplotypes were treated as single units for association and clustering. On average, 235,054 unique TCR beta nucleotide sequences were sequenced per donor among 398 genotyped donors of the cohort, with approximately 18% of those sequences being non-productive.

The junction carries 8 bases between V and J, which are trimmed by 4 bases and 2 bases respectively. The CDR3 runs 14 residues from the cysteine to the phenylalanine. Only the CDR3 region is kept as DNA, spanning 42 bases read in frame from base 1. The CDR1 and CDR2 encoded by the germline V gene are LGHNA and YSLEER. The library relied on the immunoSEQ multiplex PCR assay. A mixture of 60 forward primers for TCR Vbeta segments and 13 reverse primers for TCR Jbeta segments was used in the multiplex PCR. The CDR3 region of rearranged TCR beta genes was amplified from genomic DNA with a multiplex PCR assay. On the Illumina HiSeq System, the amplified TCR beta libraries were sequenced as 87-base-pair reads. On the study's bioinformatics: In a later analysis, tens of millions of unique TCR beta chains were counted across the 500 to 850 repertoires, and roughly 11 million of these chains were shared by at least two donors. To remove PCR and sequencing errors, raw reads were error-corrected and collapsed into unique sequences using a nearest-neighbor algorithm that merged closely related sequences. Alignment of CDR3 sequences to IMGT reference sequences was used to assign V, D and J gene segments. For a sequence to be retained, at least a six-nucleotide match to both a V gene segment and a J gene segment was required. Rearrangements were classified as productive when the CDR3 lacked stop codons and remained in frame with V and J, and all other rearrangements were classified as non-productive. CDR3 was defined by IMGT convention, running from the second conserved V-encoded cysteine to the conserved J-encoded phenylalanine. In an earlier analysis of more than 550 of the donors, sequences lacking an unambiguous match to a single V gene segment were excluded. An earlier analysis of fewer than 650 of the donors classified V segments as functional when productive rearrangements were above 56.7% and as segregating when the standard deviation between donors was above 5%. A statistical classification framework was built for diagnosing cytomegalovirus status from the catalog of TCR beta chain sequences. In a later analysis, TCR nucleotide sequences were compared against IMGT/GENE-DB human TR gene sequences so that V and J genes could be assigned. Using the TCRdist pipeline, a later analysis assigned CDR3 sequences along with most-parsimonious VDJ recombination scenarios. A later analysis defined each TCR beta chain by its CDR3 amino acid sequence plus V-gene family, and excluded reads lacking a unique V-gene family. A later analysis removed 592 highly shared, low-generation-probability nucleotide sequences to deal with suspected cross-contamination and a sequencing artifact. A later analysis calculated a clonal expansion index for each public chain from normalized within-repertoire ranks of inferred template counts. Generation probabilities in a later analysis came from a VDJ recombination model fitted to out-of-frame rearrangements, and those results were checked against IGoR. In a later analysis, hypergeometric tests were used to score TCR-TCR, TCR-HLA and TCR-CMV co-occurrence, with a repertoire-size bias correction applied to TCR pairs. In a later analysis, false discovery rates were estimated by permuting HLA or CMV assignments 20 times. In a later analysis, co-occurring TCRs were grouped using DBSCAN, and TCRdist sequence similarity was added for clustering within HLA-allele-positive subsets. Repertoires with fewer than 30,000 or more than 120,000 public chains were left out of co-occurrence clustering, as were roughly five repertoires with anomalous nucleotide sharing. Here the immuneACCESS table is served through TCRdb, limited to in-frame sequences with V and J called. Missing clones are a known gap in these copies; in checked studies unresolved V genes cover under half, and the rest lacks a known reason. That table gives V, J and clone size, and the DNA gave D and trimming. Within this sample are 150,000 to 200,000 clones, with about 82% of them counted one time only. Less than 2.5% of the sample rests with the top ten.

The cohort comprised around 700 healthy bone marrow donors. All cohort members were sampled while nominally healthy, although unrecorded immune exposures were likely present. The donor tested CMV seronegative, placing the donor among the 300 to 450 seronegative members of the cohort. A peripheral blood sample was provided by each donor, and peripheral blood mononuclear cells were used for TCR beta sequencing. The Qiagen DNeasy Blood Extraction Kit was used to extract genomic DNA from the blood cell samples. Note on this clone: Its antigen is not yet known. Nothing much larger sits one base from this clone, and base qualities are not available.

The investigation overall reported the following: In a later analysis, around 15,000 TCR beta sequences were associated with specific HLA alleles at a false discovery rate of 0.05. Linkage disequilibrium might explain the correlated functional status among segregating V segments, but an unknown experimental factor could not be ruled out. Roughly uniform sequencing depth across donors was assumed in presence/absence analyses, although this assumption may not hold. A few of the identified cytomegalovirus-associated TCR beta chains were confirmed in vitro to be specific for cytomegalovirus antigens. Broadly in line with IMGT annotations, most TCR beta V segments showed up in productive rearrangements about 90% or about 30% of the time in an earlier analysis of several hundred of the donors. The authors suggested that the approach could potentially be generalized to other disease states and immunological phenotypes. In the study, around 150 TCR beta chains were listed as associated with cytomegalovirus. A later analysis found that most CMV-associated TCR beta chains appeared HLA-restricted, with HLA associations seemingly driven largely by CMV exposure. Because some donors lacked HLA typing at each locus, the association tests relied only on the typed subset. When HLA alleles, especially DR and DQ, strongly co-occurred, attributing TCR associations to individual alleles was difficult. In a later analysis, HLA-associated TCR beta chains were found to be more clonally expanded and to have lower generation probabilities than equally common non-associated chains. A further reported finding was that TCR beta sequences accurately predicted the HLA-A and HLA-B alleles for most subjects in the first cohort. About 17 rarely observed V segments, including chromosome 9 orphons, were excluded from the earlier analysis of about 610 of the donors because counts were too low. Cytomegalovirus status was reported to be diagnosed by the classifier with high specificity and sensitivity in both the original and validation cohorts. A later genetic analysis associated a missense DCLRE1C variant with V-gene and J-gene trimming of TCR beta chains, and an independent cohort replicated the association. A later analysis reported that several top co-occurrence clusters appeared linked to parvovirus B19, influenza, CMV and Epstein-Barr virus. According to a later analysis, TCR association rates differed among HLA loci, with DRB1 alleles showing the most associated TCRs and HLA-C alleles showing the fewest. The 87-base-pair reads could not distinguish some IMGT-functional V segments, including TRBV6-2 and TRBV6-3, so those segments were excluded. According to a later genetic analysis, donors in an Asian-associated ancestry cluster had fewer N-insertions in productive TCRs than the approximately 710-donor mean. Most TCR sequences were seen in very few donors, while some public TCRs were found in many individuals. The only immune exposure information available for the cohort was CMV serostatus. A cluster of highly shared sequence variants was judged likely to be a technical artifact of the sequencing pipeline. Only TCR beta chains were sequenced in this cohort, and the absence of alpha or paired-chain data limited detectable features.

This clonotype was obtained from a woman between 45 and 65 years old in good health and CMV-seronegative. Material: PBMCs. The rearrangement combines TRBV4-3 with TRBJ2-2; too little of a D gene remains to name it. The CDR3 reads CASSPTDNTGELFF. The sequenced DNA: TGCGCCAGCAGCCCTACAGATAACACCGGGGAGCTGTTTTTT.